The clone carrying this T cell receptor (beta chain) has a count of ten or more. Its antigen is not identified. The sample originates from a study of T cells after posttransplantation cyclophosphamide. This CDR3 spans 15 amino acids. Germline V gene data show CDR1 as SGHNT and CDR2 as YYREEE (reference sequence). V lost 4 bases, J lost 1 base, and 4 bases stayed unmatched. The related graft donor's blood sample was taken on the day of bone marrow donation. TCRdb's copy holds only in-frame clones and misses some; the assay was immunoSEQ multiplex PCR. The repertoire consists of tens of thousands of clones, none detected only once. Whole-study results and caveats: Tissue-infiltrating T cells from skin or gut overlapped little with blood T cells.

The chain recombines TRBV5-4 with TRBJ1-1; 10 bases fit TRBD1. This TCR came from a man in his forties in good health, CMV-negative, and a related stem cell transplant donor. Sequenced: PBMCs. CDR3 in DNA: TGTGCCAGCAGCCCGGGACAGGGGAAGAACACTGAAGCTTTCTTT. Translated: CASSPGQGKNTEAFF. The full variable domain, in which reference TRBV5-4 and TRBJ1-1 provide the parts outside the CDR3, is ETGVTQSPTHLIKTRGQQVTLRCSSQSGHNTVSWYQQALGQGPQFIFQYYREEENGRGNFPPRFSGLQFPNYSSELNVNALELDDSALYLCASSPGQGKNTEAFFGQGTRLTVV.